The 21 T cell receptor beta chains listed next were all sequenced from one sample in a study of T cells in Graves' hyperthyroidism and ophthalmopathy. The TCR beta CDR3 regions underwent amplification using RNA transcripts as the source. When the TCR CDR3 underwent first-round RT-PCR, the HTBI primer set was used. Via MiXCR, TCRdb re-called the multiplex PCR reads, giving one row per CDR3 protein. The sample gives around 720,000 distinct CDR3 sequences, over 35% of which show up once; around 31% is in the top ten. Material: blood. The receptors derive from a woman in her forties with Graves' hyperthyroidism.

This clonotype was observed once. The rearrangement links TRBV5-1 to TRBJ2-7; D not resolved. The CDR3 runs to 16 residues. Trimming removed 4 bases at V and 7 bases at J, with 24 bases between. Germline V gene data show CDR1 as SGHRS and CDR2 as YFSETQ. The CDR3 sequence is CASSQATASGSNEQYF. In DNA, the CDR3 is TGCGCCAGCAGCCAAGCGACCGCGTCCGGATCCAATGAGCAGTACTTC.

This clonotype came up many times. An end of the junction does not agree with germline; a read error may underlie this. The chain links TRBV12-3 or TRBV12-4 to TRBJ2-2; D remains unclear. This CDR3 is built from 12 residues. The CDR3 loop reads CASSLSSGELFF. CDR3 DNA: TGTGCTAGCAGCTTATCATCCGGGGAGCTGTTTTTT.

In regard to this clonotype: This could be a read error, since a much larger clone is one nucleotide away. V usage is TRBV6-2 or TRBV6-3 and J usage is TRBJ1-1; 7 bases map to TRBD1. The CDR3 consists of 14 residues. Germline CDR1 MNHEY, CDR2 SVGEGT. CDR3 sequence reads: CASTMGQSNAEAFF. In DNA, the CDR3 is TGTGCCAGCACTATGGGACAGTCGAACGCTGAAGCTTTCTTT.

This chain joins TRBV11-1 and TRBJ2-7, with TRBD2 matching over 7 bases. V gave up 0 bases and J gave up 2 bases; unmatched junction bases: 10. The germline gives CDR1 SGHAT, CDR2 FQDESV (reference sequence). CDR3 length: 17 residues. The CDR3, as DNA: TGTGCCAGCAGCTTAGCAACCAGGACCGGGGGGACCTACGAGCAGTACTTC. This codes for CASSLATRTGGTYEQYF.

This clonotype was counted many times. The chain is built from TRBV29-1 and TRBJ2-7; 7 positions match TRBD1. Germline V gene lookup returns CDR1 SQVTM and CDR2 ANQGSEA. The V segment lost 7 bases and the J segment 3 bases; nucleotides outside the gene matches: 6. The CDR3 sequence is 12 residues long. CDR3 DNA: TGCAGCGCGACAGGGACCGGCTACGAGCAGTACTTC. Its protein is CSATGTGYEQYF.

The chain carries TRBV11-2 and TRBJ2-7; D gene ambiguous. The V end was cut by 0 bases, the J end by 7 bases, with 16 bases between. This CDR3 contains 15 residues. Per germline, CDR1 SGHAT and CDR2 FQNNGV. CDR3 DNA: TGTGCCAGCAGCTTAGATCTCGGGCGGACCAATGAGCAGTACTTC. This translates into CASSLDLGRTNEQYF.

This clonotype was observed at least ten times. CDR3 bases: TGTGCCAGCATGTTTCGCGGGAACACCGGGGAGCTGTTTTTT. Residues: CASMFRGNTGELFF. V gene TRBV6-1 combines with J gene TRBJ2-2; D gene unclear. V was pared by 7 bases and J by 1 base, with 10 bases between. The CDR3 extends over 14 amino acids. Germline-derived CDR1 and CDR2 are MNHNS and SASEGT.

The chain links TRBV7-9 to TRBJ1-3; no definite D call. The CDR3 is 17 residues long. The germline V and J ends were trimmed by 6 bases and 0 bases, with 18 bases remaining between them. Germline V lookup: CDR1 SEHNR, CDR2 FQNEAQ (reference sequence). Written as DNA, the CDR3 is TGTGCCAGCAGTCGTAATTCACACTCTGGCTCTGGAAACACCATATATTTT. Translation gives CASSRNSHSGSGNTIYF. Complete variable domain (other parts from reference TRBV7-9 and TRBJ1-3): DTGVSQNPRHKITKRGQNVTFRCDPISEHNRLYWYRQTLGQGPEFLTYFQNEAQLEKSRLLSDRFSAERPKGSFSTLEIQRTEQGDSAMYLCASSRNSHSGSGNTIYFGEGSWLTVV.

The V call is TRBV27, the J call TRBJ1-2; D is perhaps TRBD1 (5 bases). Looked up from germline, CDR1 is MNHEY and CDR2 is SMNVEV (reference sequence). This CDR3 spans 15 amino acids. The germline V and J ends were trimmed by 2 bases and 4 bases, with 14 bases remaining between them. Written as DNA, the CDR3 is TGTGCCAGCAGTTTAGGGGGTTCCAGCATCTATGGCTACACCTTC. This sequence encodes CASSLGGSSIYGYTF.

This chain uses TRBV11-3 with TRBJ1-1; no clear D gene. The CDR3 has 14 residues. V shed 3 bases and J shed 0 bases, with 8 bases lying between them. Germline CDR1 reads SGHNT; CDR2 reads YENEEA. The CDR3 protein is CASSFSLVNTEAFF. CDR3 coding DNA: TGTGCCAGCAGCTTCTCCCTTGTGAACACTGAAGCTTTCTTT.

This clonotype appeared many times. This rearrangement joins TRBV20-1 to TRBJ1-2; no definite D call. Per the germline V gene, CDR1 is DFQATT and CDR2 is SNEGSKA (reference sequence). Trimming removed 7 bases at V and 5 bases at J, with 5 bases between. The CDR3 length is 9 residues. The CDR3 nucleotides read TGCAGTGGGGATTATGGCTACACCTTC. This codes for CSGDYGYTF.

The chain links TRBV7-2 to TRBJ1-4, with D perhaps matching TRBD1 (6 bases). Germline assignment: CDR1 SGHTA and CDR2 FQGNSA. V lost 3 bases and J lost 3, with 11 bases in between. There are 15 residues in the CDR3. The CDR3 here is CASSFQTGSNEKLFF. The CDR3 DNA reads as TGTGCCAGCAGCTTTCAGACAGGCTCTAATGAAAAACTGTTTTTT.

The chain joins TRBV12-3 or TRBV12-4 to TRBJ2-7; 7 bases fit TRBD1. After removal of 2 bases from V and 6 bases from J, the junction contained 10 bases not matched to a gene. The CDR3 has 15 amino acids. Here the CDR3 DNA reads TGTGCCAGCAGTTTACTAGGGGGCGCTACCTGCGAGCAGTACTTC. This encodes CASSLLGGATCEQYF.

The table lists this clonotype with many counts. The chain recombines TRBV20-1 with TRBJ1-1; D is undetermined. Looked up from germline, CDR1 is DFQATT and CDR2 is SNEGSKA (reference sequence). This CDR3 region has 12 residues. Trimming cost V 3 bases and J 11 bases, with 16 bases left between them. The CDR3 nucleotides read TGCAGTGCTAGTTCCCCGACTTGTTTGGCTTTCTTT. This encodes CSASSPTCLAFF.

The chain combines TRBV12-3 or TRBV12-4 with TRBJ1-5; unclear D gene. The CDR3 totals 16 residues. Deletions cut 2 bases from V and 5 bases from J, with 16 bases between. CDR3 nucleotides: TGTGCCAGCAGTTTATTTTATTTGGGAGGCGATCAGCCCCAGCATTTT. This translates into CASSLFYLGGDQPQHF.

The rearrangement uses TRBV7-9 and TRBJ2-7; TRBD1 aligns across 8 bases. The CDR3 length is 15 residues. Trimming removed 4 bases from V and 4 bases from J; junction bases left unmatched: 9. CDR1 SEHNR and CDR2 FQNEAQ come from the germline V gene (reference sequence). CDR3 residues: CASSSGSGQAYEQYF. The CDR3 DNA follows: TGTGCCAGCAGCTCCGGGTCGGGACAGGCTTACGAGCAGTACTTC.

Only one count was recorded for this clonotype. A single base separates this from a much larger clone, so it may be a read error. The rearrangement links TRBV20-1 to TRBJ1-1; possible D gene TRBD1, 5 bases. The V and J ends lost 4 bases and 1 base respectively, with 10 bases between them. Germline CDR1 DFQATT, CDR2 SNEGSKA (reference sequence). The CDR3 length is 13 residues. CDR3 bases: TGCAGTGCTAACCGGGACGGGAACACTGAAGCTTTCTTT. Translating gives CSANRDGNTEAFF.

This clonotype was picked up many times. The CDR3 loop is CASSTTRDRETQYF. The CDR3 DNA sequence: TGTGCCAGTAGTACTACAAGGGACAGGGAGACCCAGTACTTC. The rearrangement links TRBV19 to TRBJ2-5, with 8 bases lining up with TRBD1. Trimming removed 4 bases from V and 5 bases from J; junction bases left unmatched: 6. From germline, CDR1 is LNHDA and CDR2 SQIVND (reference sequence). The CDR3 is 14 residues long.

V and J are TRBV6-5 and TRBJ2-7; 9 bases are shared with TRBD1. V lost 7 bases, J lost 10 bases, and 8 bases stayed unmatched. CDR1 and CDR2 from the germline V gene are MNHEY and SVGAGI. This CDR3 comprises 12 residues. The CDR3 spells CASNTGTGSQYF. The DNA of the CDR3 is TGTGCCAGCAATACCGGGACAGGGAGTCAGTACTTC.

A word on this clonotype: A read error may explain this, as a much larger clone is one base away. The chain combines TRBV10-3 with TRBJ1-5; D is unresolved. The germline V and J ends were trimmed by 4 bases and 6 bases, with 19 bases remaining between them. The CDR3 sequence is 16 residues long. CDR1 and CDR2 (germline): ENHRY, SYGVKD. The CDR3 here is CAISGAHTTASQPQHF. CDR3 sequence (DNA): TGTGCCATCAGTGGCGCACATACAACGGCCAGTCAGCCCCAGCATTTT.

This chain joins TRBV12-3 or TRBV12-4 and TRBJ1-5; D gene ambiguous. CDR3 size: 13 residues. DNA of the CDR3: TGTGCTAGTGGCGTGGCCGGTGGCAAGCCCCAGCATTTT. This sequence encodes CASGVAGGKPQHF.